This T cell receptor (beta chain) was captured in a study of OX40 agonist ivuxolimab in advanced cancers. Study-wide results and limits: With doses of 0.1-3.0 mg/kg, partial responders showed among the lowest clonal expansion.

The CDR3 extends over 14 amino acids. V dropped 2 bases and J dropped 7; count of bases not matched to a gene: 4. Germline V lookup: CDR1 SGDLS, CDR2 YYNGEE. The assay was immunoSEQ multiplex PCR, and TCRdb's table has in-frame clones only and misses some. The table shows some 74,000 clones, with less than 95% occurring only once. Worth noting for this clone: Its antigen is currently unknown.

This clonotype was obtained from an adult with an advanced solid tumor such as melanoma, head and neck, liver or kidney cancer. The V gene is TRBV9, the J gene TRBJ2-2; TRBD1 matches 8 bases. Specimen: CD4+ or CD8+ T cells sorted from blood, collected in a trial of the OX40 agonist ivuxolimab. CDR3 bases: TGTGCCAGCAGCGTGACAGGGGCGGGCGGGGAGCTGTTTTTT. Its translation: CASSVTGAGGELFF.